Shown below are 8 T cell receptor beta chains from a single sample sequenced in a study of cytomegalovirus exposure and HLA in healthy donors. Primers included in the PCR were 60 Vbeta and 13 Jbeta primers. Method: immunoSEQ multiplex PCR; TCRdb's copy keeps in-frame clones and lacks some. The sample carries tens of thousands of clones, roughly 69% recorded once. The source material was PBMCs. The receptors come from a woman aged 25 to 39 in good health and CMV-seronegative.

This clone was counted a single time. The genes are TRBV7-9 and TRBJ1-1, with D maybe TRBD1 (5 bases). The CDR3 contains 16 residues. CDR1 is SEHNR, CDR2 FQNEAQ, per germline (reference sequence). The V end lost 3 bases, the J end lost 1 base, and 15 bases lay between the germline ends. The DNA of the CDR3 is TGTGCCAGCAGCTTCCCTACGTTGGGGGGGAACACTGAAGCTTTCTTT. This gives the protein CASSFPTLGGNTEAFF.

V usage is TRBV13 and J usage is TRBJ2-7; maybe TRBD2 (6 bases). Germline V gene data show CDR1 as PRHDT and CDR2 as FYEKMQ (reference sequence). V lost 4 bases and J 2 bases, leaving 12 bases between the germline ends. CDR3 length equals 14 residues. DNA for the CDR3: TGTGCCAGCAGCTCAGGCGGGGAGCCCTACGAGCAGTACTTC. It translates to CASSSGGEPYEQYF.

V usage is TRBV2 and J usage is TRBJ1-5; D gene unclear. The germline gives CDR1 SNHLY, CDR2 FYNNEI. The CDR3 runs 14 residues. Trimming stripped 6 bases from V and 0 bases from J, with 9 bases between. In nucleotides, the CDR3 is TGTGCCAGCAGAGGAGGGTATAGCAATCAGCCCCAGCATTTT. As protein: CASRGGYSNQPQHF.

This clone was observed a handful of times. The genes are TRBV6-1 and TRBJ1-6; D is possibly TRBD1 (5 bases). The CDR3 contains 13 residues. Per the germline V gene, CDR1 is MNHNS and CDR2 is SASEGT. The V end was cut by 3 bases, the J end by 7 bases, with 7 bases between. In nucleotides, the CDR3 is TGTGCCAGCAGTGACAGGGAAAATTCACCCCTCCACTTT. It specifies CASSDRENSPLHF.

V is TRBV6-4 and J is TRBJ1-5, with a weak D call TRBD1 (6 bases). The V and J ends lost 6 bases and 5 bases respectively, with 17 bases between them. The CDR3 length is 15 residues. Germline lookup yields CDR1 MRHNA and CDR2 SNTAGT. The CDR3 DNA sequence: TGTGCCAGCAGACGCATCCAGGGGAAGCATCAGCCCCAGCATTTT. It translates to CASRRIQGKHQPQHF.

In its sample, this clone was seen a few times. This chain uses TRBV5-1 with TRBJ2-2; D not certain. The CDR3 covers 13 residues. Trimming took off 0 bases at V and 6 bases at J, with 6 bases between the two ends. Germline V gene sequence: CDR1 SGHRS, CDR2 YFSETQ. The CDR3 DNA sequence: TGCGCCAGCAGCTTGGTAGAGTCCGGGGAGCTGTTTTTT. Protein: CASSLVESGELFF. Drawing the rest from reference TRBV5-1 and TRBJ2-2, the complete variable domain is KAGVTQTPRYLIKTRGQQVTLSCSPISGHRSVSWYQQTPGQGLQFLFEYFSETQRNKGNFPGRFSGRQFSNSRSEMNVSTLELGDSALYLCASSLVESGELFFGEGSRLTVL.

V is TRBV10-3 and J is TRBJ2-3, with D perhaps TRBD2 (5 bases). Germline V gene sequence: CDR1 ENHRY, CDR2 SYGVKD. V lost 6 bases and J 0 bases, leaving 10 bases between the germline ends. This CDR3 is built from 14 residues. The CDR3 DNA reads TGTGCCATCAGGGAGCGGAGTAGCACAGATACGCAGTATTTT. It codes for CAIRERSSTDTQYF.

This clone appeared a few times. The genes are TRBV6-1 and TRBJ2-7; TRBD1 agrees at 10 bases. The CDR3 contains 13 residues. Trimming removed 8 bases from V and 5 bases from J; junction bases left unmatched: 6. Germline V gives CDR1 MNHNS, CDR2 SASEGT. The DNA for the CDR3 is TGTGCCAGCCGGAGACAGGGGGCGGACGAGCAGTACTTC. Protein product: CASRRQGADEQYF.